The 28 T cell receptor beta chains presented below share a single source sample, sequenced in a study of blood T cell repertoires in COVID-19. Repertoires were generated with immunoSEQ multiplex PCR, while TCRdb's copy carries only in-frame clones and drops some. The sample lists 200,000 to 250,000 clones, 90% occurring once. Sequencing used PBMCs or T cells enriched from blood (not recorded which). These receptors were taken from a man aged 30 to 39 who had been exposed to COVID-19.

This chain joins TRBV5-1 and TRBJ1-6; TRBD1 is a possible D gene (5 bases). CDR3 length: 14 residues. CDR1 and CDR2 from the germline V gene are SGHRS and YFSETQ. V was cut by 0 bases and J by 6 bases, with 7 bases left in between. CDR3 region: CASSLERGNSPLHF. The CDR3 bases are TGCGCCAGCAGCTTGGAAAGGGGTAATTCACCCCTCCACTTT.

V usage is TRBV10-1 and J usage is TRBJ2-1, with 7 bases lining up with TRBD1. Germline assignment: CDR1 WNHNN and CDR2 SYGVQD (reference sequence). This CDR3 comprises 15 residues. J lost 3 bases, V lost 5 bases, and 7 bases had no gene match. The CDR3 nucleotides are TGCGCCAGCAGTACCGGGACAGAACTCTACAATGAGCAGTTCTTC. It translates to CASSTGTELYNEQFF.

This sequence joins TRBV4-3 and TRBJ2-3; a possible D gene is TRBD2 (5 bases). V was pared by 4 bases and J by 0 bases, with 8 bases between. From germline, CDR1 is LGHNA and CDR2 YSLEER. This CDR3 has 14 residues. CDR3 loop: CASSPQRSTDTQYF. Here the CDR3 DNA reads TGCGCCAGCAGCCCCCAGCGGAGCACAGATACGCAGTATTTT.

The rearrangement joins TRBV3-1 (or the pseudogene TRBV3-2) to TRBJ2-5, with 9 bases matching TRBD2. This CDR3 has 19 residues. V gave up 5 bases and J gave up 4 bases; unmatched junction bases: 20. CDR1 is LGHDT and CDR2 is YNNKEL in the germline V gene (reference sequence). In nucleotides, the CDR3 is TGTGCCAGCAGCATACGACTAAAGCGGGGGGTCGAGCATGGAGAGACCCAGTACTTC. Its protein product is CASSIRLKRGVEHGETQYF.

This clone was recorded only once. CDR3 region: CASSGSVALVTEAFF. The CDR3 region has the DNA TGCGCCAGCAGTGGGTCGGTAGCCCTCGTCACTGAAGCTTTCTTT. The chain recombines TRBV10-2 with TRBJ1-1, with D hard to call. The CDR3 is 15 residues long. The germline V and J ends were trimmed by 4 bases and 4 bases, with 16 bases remaining between them. CDR1 is WSHSY and CDR2 is SAAADI in the germline V gene.

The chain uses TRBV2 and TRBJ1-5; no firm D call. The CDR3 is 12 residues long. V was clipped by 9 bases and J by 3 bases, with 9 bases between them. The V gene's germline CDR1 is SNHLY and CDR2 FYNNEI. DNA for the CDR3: TGTGCCAGTCGTCGGGACAATCAGCCCCAGCATTTT. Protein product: CASRRDNQPQHF.

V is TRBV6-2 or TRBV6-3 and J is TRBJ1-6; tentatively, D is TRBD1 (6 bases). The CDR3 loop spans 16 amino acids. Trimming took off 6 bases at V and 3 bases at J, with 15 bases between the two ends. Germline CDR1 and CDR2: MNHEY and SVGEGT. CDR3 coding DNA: TGTGCCAGCAGCCTAAGAGGACAGCTCTATAATTCACCCCTCCACTTT. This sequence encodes CASSLRGQLYNSPLHF.

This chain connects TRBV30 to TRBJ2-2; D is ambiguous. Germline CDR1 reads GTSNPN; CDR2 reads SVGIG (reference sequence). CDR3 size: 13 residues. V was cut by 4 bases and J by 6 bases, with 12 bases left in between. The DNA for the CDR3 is TGTGCCTGGAATCCTAGTGATCCCGGGGAGCTGTTTTTT. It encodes CAWNPSDPGELFF.

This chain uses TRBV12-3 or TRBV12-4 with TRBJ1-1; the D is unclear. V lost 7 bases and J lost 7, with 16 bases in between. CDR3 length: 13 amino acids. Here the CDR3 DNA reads TGTGCCAGCACCCCAGCTAGAGCGGGTGAAGCTTTCTTT. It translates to CASTPARAGEAFF.

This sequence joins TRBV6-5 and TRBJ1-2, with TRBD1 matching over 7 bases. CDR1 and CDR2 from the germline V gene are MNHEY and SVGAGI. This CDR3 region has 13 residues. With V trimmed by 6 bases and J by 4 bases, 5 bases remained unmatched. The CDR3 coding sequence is TGTGCCAGCAGAGGACAGGCCCTCTATGGCTACACCTTC. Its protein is CASRGQALYGYTF.

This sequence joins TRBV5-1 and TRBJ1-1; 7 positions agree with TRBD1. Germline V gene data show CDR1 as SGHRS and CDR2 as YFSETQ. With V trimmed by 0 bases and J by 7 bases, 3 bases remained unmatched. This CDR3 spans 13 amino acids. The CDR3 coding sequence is TGCGCCAGCAGCTTGGCCTCAGGGGGTGAAGCTTTCTTT. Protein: CASSLASGGEAFF. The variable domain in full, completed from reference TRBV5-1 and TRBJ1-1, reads KAGVTQTPRYLIKTRGQQVTLSCSPISGHRSVSWYQQTPGQGLQFLFEYFSETQRNKGNFPGRFSGRQFSNSRSEMNVSTLELGDSALYLCASSLASGGEAFFGQGTRLTVV.

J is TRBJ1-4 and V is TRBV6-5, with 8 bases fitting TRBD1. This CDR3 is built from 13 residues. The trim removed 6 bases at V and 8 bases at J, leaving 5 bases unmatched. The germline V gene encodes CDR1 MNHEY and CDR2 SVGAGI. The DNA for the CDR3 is TGTGCCAGCAGCACACAGGGGGGGGAAAAACTGTTTTTT. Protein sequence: CASSTQGGEKLFF.

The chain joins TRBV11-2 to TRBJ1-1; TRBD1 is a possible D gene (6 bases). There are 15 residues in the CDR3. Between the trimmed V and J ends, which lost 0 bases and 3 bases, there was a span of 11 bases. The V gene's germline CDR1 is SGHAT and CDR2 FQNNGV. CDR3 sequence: CASSLDQAGDTEAFF. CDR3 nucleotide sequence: TGTGCCAGCAGCTTAGATCAAGCAGGGGACACTGAAGCTTTCTTT.

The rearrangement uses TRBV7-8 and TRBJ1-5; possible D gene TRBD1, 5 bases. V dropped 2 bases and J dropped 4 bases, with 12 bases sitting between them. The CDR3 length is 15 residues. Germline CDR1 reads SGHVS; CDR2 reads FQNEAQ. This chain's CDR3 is CASSLRSTGNQPQHF. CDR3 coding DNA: TGTGCCAGCAGCTTACGCTCTACAGGAAATCAGCCCCAGCATTTT.

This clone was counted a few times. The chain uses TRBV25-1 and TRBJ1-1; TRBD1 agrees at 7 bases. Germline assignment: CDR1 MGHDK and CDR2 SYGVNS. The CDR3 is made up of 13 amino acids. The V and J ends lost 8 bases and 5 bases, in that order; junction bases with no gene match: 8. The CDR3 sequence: CASSRTGVTEAFF. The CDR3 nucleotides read TGTGCCAGCTCCAGGACAGGAGTAACTGAAGCTTTCTTT. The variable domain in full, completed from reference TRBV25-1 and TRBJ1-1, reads EADIYQTPRYLVIGTGKKITLECSQTMGHDKMYWYQQDPGMELHLIHYSYGVNSTEKGDLSSESTVSRIRTEHFPLTLESARPSHTSQYLCASSRTGVTEAFFGQGTRLTVV.

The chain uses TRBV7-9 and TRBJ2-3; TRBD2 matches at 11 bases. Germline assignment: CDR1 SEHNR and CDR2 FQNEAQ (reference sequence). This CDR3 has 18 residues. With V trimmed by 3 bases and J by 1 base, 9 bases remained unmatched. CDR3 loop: CASSFTSGGPLGTDTQYF. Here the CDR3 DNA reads TGTGCCAGCAGCTTTACTAGCGGGGGACCGTTGGGCACAGATACGCAGTATTTT.

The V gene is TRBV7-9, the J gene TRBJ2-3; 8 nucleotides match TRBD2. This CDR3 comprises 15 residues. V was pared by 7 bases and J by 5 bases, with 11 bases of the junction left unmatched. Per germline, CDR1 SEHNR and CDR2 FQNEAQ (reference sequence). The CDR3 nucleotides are TGTGCCAGCACGACCGCCGGGACTAGGGAAGATACGCAGTATTTT. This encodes CASTTAGTREDTQYF.

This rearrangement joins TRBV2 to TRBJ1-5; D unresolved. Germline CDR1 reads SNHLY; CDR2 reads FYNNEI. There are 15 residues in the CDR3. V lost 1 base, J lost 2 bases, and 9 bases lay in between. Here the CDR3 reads CASSEGGVGNQPQHF. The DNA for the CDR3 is TGTGCCAGCAGTGAAGGTGGAGTTGGCAATCAGCCCCAGCATTTT.

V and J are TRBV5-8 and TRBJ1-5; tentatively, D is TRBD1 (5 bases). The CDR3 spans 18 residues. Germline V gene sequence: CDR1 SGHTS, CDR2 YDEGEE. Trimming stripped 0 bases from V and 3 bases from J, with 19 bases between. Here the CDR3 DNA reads TGTGCCAGCAGCTTGGTTTTCGGCTCCGGGGGGTTCAATCAGCCCCAGCATTTT. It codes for CASSLVFGSGGFNQPQHF.

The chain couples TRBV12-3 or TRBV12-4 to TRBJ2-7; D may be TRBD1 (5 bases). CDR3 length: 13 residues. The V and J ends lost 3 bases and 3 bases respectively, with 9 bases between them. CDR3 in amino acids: CASSFAGNYEQYF. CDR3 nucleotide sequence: TGTGCCAGCAGTTTCGCAGGGAACTACGAGCAGTACTTC.

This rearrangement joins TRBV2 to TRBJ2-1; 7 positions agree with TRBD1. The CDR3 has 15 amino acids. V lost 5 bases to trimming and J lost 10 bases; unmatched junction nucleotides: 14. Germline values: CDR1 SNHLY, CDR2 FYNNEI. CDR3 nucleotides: TGTGCCAGCAGTCAGCAGGGGGACAAAGGGTCGGAGCAGTTCTTC. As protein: CASSQQGDKGSEQFF.

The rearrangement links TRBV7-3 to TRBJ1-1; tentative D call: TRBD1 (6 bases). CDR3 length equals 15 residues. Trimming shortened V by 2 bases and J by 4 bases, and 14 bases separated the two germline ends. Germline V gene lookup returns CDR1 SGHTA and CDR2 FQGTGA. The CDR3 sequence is CASSLLGGRFTEAFF. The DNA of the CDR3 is TGTGCCAGCAGCTTACTGGGGGGGCGATTCACTGAAGCTTTCTTT.

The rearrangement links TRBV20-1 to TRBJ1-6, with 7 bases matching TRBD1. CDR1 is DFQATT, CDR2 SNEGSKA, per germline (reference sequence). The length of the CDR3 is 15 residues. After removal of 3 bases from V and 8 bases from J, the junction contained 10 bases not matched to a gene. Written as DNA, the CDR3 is TGCAGTGCTAGTCGATCGGGACAGTTGGATTCACCCCTCCACTTT. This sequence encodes CSASRSGQLDSPLHF.

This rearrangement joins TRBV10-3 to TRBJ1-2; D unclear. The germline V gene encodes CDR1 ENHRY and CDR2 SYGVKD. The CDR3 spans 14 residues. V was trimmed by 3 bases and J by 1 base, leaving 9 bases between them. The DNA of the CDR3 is TGTGCCATCAGTGATAAGAGGGTTAACTATGGCTACACCTTC. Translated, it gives CAISDKRVNYGYTF.

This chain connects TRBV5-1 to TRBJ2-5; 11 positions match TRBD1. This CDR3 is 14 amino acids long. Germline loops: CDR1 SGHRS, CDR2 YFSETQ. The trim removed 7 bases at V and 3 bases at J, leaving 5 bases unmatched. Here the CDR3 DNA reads TGCGCCAGCGGGGGGACAGGGGGTAAAGAGACCCAGTACTTC. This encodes CASGGTGGKETQYF. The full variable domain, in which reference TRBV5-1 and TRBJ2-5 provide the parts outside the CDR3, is KAGVTQTPRYLIKTRGQQVTLSCSPISGHRSVSWYQQTPGQGLQFLFEYFSETQRNKGNFPGRFSGRQFSNSRSEMNVSTLELGDSALYLCASGGTGGKETQYFGPGTRLLVL.

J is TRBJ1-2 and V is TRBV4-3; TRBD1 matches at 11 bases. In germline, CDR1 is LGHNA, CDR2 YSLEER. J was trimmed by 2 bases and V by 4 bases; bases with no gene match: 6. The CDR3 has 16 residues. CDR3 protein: CASSLIGQGANYGYTF. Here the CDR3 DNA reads TGCGCCAGCAGCCTCATCGGACAGGGGGCGAACTATGGCTACACCTTC.

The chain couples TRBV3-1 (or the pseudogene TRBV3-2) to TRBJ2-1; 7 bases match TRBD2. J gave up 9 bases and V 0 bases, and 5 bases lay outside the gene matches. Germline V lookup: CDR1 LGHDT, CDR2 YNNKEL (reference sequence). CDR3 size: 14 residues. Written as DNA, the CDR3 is TGTGCCAGCAGCCAAGAAGGACTAGTGCCTGAGCAGTTCTTC. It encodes CASSQEGLVPEQFF.

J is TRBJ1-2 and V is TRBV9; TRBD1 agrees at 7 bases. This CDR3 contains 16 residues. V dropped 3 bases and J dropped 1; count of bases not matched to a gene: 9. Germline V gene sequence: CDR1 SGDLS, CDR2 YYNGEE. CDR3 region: CASSAHGTVFNYGYTF. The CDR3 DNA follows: TGTGCCAGCAGCGCCCACGGGACAGTGTTTAACTATGGCTACACCTTC.